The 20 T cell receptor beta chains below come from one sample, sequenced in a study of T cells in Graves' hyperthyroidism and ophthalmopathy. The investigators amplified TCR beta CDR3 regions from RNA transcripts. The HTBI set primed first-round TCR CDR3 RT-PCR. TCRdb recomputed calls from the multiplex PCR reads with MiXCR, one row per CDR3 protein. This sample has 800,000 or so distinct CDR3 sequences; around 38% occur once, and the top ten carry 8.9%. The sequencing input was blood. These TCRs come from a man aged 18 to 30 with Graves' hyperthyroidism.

In nucleotides, the CDR3 is TGCAGCGTTGATGCGGGAGATGGGACTGAAGCTTTCTTT. This codes for CSVDAGDGTEAFF. The V gene is TRBV29-1, the J gene TRBJ1-1; D unclear. Germline V gene lookup returns CDR1 SQVTM and CDR2 ANQGSEA. V was pared by 3 bases and J by 5 bases, with 13 bases between. The CDR3 length is 13 residues.

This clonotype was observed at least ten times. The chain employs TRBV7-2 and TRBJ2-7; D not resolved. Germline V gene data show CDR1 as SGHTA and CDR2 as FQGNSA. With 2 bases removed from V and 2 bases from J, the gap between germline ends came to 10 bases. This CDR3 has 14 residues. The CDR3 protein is CASSLWPKTYEQYF. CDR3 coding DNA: TGTGCCAGCAGCTTATGGCCGAAGACCTACGAGCAGTACTTC.

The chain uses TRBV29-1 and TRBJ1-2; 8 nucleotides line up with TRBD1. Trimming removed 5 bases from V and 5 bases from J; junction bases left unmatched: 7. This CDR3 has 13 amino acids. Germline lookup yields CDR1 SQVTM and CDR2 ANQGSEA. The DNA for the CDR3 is TGCAGCGTTTCTGGAGGACAGGGTTATGGCTACACCTTC. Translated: CSVSGGQGYGYTF. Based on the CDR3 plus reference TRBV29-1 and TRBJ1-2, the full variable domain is SAVISQKPSRDICQRGTSLTIQCQVDSQVTMMFWYRQQPGQSLTLIATANQGSEATYESGFVIDKFPISRPNLTFSTLTVSNMSPEDSSIYLCSVSGGQGYGYTFGSGTRLTVV.

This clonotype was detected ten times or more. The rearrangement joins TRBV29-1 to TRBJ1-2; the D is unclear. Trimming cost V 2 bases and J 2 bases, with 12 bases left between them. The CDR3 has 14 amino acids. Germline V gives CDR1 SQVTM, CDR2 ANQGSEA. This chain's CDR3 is CSVETRAANYGYTF. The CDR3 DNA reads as TGCAGCGTTGAAACCCGGGCAGCAAACTATGGCTACACCTTC.

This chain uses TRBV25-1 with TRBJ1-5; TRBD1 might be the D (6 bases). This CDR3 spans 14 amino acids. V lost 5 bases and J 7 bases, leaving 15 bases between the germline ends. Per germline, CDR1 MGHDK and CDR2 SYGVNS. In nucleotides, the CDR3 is TGTGCCAGCAGTTTCCCAGGAAGGGGGCAGCCCCAGCATTTT. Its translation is CASSFPGRGQPQHF.

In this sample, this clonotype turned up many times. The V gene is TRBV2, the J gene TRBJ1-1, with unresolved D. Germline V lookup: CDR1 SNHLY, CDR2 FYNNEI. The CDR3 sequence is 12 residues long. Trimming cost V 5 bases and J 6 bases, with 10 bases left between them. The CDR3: CASSRATPEAFF. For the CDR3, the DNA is TGTGCCAGCAGTCGGGCCACTCCTGAAGCTTTCTTT.

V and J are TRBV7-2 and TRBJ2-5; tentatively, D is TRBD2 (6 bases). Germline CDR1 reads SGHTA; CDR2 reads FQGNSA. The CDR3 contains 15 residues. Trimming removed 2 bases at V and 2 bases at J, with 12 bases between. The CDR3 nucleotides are TGTGCCAGCAGCTTAAGTGTGGGGGGTCAAGAGACCCAGTACTTC. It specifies CASSLSVGGQETQYF.

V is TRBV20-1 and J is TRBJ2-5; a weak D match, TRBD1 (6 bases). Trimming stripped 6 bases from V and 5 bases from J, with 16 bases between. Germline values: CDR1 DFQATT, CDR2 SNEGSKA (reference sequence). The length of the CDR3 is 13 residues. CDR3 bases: TGCAGTGCCCCCGCAGGGGCTCAGGAGACCCAGTACTTC. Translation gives CSAPAGAQETQYF.

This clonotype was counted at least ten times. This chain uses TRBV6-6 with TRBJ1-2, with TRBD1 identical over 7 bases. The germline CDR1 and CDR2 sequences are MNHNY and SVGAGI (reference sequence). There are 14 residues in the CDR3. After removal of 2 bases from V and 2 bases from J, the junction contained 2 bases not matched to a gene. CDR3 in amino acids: CASSYPTGNYGYTF. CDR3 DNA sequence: TGTGCCAGCAGTTACCCGACAGGGAACTATGGCTACACCTTC.

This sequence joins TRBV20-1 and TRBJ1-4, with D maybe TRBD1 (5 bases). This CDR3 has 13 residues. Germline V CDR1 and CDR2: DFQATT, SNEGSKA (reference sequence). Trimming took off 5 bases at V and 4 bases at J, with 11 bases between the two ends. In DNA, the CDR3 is TGCAGTGCTCCTAGGGGCGTTAATGAAAAACTGTTTTTT. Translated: CSAPRGVNEKLFF.

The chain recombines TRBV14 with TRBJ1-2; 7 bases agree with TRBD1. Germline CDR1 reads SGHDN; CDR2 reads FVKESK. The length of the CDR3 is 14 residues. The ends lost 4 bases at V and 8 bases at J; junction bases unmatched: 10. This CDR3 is CASSPRQGSGGYTF. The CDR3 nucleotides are TGTGCCAGCAGCCCACGACAGGGCTCTGGAGGCTACACCTTC.

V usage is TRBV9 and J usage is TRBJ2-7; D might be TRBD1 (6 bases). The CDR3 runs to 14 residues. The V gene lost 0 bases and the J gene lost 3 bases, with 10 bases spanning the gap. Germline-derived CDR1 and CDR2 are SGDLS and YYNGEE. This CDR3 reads CASSVEGDGYEQYF. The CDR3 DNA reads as TGTGCCAGCAGCGTAGAGGGGGACGGCTACGAGCAGTACTTC. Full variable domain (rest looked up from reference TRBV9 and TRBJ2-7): DSGVTQTPKHLITATGQRVTLRCSPRSGDLSVYWYQQSLDQGLQFLIQYYNGEERAKGNILERFSAQQFPDLHSELNLSSLELGDSALYFCASSVEGDGYEQYFGPGTRLTVT.

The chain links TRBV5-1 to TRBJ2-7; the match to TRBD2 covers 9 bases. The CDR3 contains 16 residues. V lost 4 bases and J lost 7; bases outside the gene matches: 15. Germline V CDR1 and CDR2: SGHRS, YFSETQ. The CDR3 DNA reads TGCGCCAGCAGCCAAGGAGGTAGCGGGGGCTGGGGGGAGCAGTACTTC. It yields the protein CASSQGGSGGWGEQYF.

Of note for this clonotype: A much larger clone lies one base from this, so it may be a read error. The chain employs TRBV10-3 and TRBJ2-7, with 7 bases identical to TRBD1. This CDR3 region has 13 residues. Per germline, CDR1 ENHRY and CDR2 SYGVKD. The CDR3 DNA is TGTGCCATCGGTGACCCGGGACAGCCAGCGCAGTACTTC. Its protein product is CAIGDPGQPAQYF.

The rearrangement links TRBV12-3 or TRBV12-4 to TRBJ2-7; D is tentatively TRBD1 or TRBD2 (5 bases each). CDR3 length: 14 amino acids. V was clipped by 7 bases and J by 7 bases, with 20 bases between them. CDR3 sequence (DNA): TGTGCCAGCACCCCCGAGGGGCCCTACGCGGAGCAGTACTTC. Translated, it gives CASTPEGPYAEQYF.

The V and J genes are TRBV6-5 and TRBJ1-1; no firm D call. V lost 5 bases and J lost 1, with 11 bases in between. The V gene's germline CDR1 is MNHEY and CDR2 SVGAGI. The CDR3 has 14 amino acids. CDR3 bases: TGTGCCAGCAGTATGGGGAATGGGAACACTGAAGCTTTCTTT. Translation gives CASSMGNGNTEAFF.

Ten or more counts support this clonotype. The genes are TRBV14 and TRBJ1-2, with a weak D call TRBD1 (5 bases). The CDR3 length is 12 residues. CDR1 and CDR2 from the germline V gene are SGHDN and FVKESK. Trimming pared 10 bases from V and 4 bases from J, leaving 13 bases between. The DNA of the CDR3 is TGTGCCACCGCCCGGGGCGCCTATGGCTACACCTTC. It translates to CATARGAYGYTF.

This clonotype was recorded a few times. The CDR3 DNA reads TGCGCCAGCAGCCAAGTCCTCGGAGGTACGGAACAGGGCCAAGAGACCCAGTACTTC. Its protein is CASSQVLGGTEQGQETQYF. The chain uses TRBV4-1 and TRBJ2-5; D perhaps matches TRBD1 (6 bases). V lost 1 base, J lost 1 base, and 22 bases lay in between. CDR1 is MGHRA, CDR2 YSYEKL, per germline. This CDR3 comprises 19 residues.

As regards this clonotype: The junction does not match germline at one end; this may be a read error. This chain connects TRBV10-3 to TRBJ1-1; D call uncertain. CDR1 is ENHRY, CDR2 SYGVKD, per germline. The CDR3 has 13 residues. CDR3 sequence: CASSSNVKAEAFF. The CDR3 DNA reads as TGTGCCAGCAGTTCCAATGTTAAGGCTGAAGCTTTCTTT.

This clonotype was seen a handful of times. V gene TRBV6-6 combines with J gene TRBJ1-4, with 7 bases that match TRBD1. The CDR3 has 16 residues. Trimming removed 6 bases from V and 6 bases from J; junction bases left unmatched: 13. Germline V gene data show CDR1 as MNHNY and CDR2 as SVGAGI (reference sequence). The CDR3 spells CASRPGGRGRDEKLFF. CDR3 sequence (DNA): TGTGCCAGCAGACCCGGAGGGAGGGGGCGAGATGAAAAACTGTTTTTT.